This passage covers 12 T cell receptor beta chains from one sample sequenced in a study of T cells in Graves' hyperthyroidism and ophthalmopathy. The CDR3 regions of TCR beta were amplified from RNA transcripts. Using the HTBI primer set, a first-round RT-PCR was run on the TCR CDR3. Via MiXCR, TCRdb re-called the multiplex PCR reads, giving one row per CDR3 protein. The sample has approximately 300,000 distinct CDR3 sequences; over 15% are singletons. Sequencing was done on a sample of blood. These receptors were taken from a woman aged 55-69 years with Graves' ophthalmopathy.

This clonotype appeared a few times. The chain recombines TRBV3-1 with TRBJ2-5; 9 bases map to TRBD2. V gave up 4 bases and J gave up 0 bases; unmatched junction bases: 9. CDR1 LGHDT and CDR2 YNNKEL come from the germline V gene (reference sequence). The CDR3 has 17 residues. The CDR3 here is CASSPYTLAGYQETQYF. Written as DNA, the CDR3 is TGTGCCAGCAGCCCGTACACTCTAGCGGGGTACCAAGAGACCCAGTACTTC.

Worth noting for this clonotype: Just one base apart from a much larger clone, this may be a read error. The V call is TRBV28, the J call TRBJ1-2; TRBD1 is a possible D gene (5 bases). CDR1 and CDR2 from the germline V gene are MDHEN and SYDVKM. The CDR3 covers 13 residues. Here the CDR3 reads CASRFVGGNGYTF. The CDR3 DNA reads as TGTGCCAGCCGTTTCGTGGGGGGAAATGGCTACACCTTC.

This clonotype was recorded at least ten times. V usage is TRBV20-1 and J usage is TRBJ1-6, with 9 bases aligning to TRBD1. Trimming removed 1 base from V and 6 bases from J; junction bases left unmatched: 7. Per germline, CDR1 DFQATT and CDR2 SNEGSKA (reference sequence). CDR3 length: 16 amino acids. The CDR3 loop reads CSARARGQGINSPLHF. In nucleotides, the CDR3 is TGCAGTGCTAGAGCACGTGGACAGGGGATTAATTCACCCCTCCACTTT.

This clonotype has just a few counts. The chain links TRBV19 to TRBJ1-2, with no clear D. The CDR3 has 14 amino acids. Per the germline V gene, CDR1 is LNHDA and CDR2 is SQIVND (reference sequence). Trimming pared 2 bases from V and 1 base from J, leaving 8 bases between. CDR3 loop: CASSIFRVNYGYTF. CDR3 DNA sequence: TGTGCCAGTAGTATATTCCGGGTTAACTATGGCTACACCTTC.

This clonotype was observed a few times. The chain links TRBV5-1 to TRBJ2-2, with 7 bases identical to TRBD1. The V segment lost 4 bases and the J segment 5 bases; nucleotides outside the gene matches: 8. The CDR3 is made up of 15 amino acids. Germline V gene sequence: CDR1 SGHRS, CDR2 YFSETQ. Written as DNA, the CDR3 is TGCGCCAGCAGCAGGGGGCTACCGAGAACCGGGGAGCTGTTTTTT. It is translated as CASSRGLPRTGELFF.

This clonotype was observed at least ten times. The chain is built from TRBV20-1 and TRBJ2-3; D unresolved. The CDR3 is 14 amino acids. Germline V lookup: CDR1 DFQATT, CDR2 SNEGSKA (reference sequence). Trimming cost V 0 bases and J 5 bases, with 12 bases left between them. CDR3 amino acids: CSARDSMGIDTQYF. The DNA for the CDR3 is TGCAGTGCTAGAGATAGTATGGGTATAGATACGCAGTATTTT.

This clonotype was seen ten or more times. V is TRBV11-2 and J is TRBJ1-2; TRBD1 agrees at 10 bases. Germline CDR1 and CDR2: SGHAT and FQNNGV. J lost 2 bases, V lost 5 bases, and 8 bases had no gene match. The CDR3 runs 16 residues. The DNA for the CDR3 is TGTGCCAGCAGCCAGAGCGTGGACAGGGGGAACTATGGCTACACCTTC. As protein: CASSQSVDRGNYGYTF.

This clonotype was counted a few times. The chain couples TRBV4-2 to TRBJ2-3; 12 bases are shared with TRBD1. The CDR3 is 19 residues long. The germline V gene encodes CDR1 LGHNA and CDR2 YNFKEQ. Trimming removed 3 bases from V and 4 bases from J; junction bases left unmatched: 14. Here the CDR3 reads CASSHHEGTGGAIADTQYF. CDR3 DNA sequence: TGTGCCAGCAGCCACCACGAGGGGACAGGGGGCGCGATCGCAGATACGCAGTATTTT.

This clonotype was observed many times. The J gene is TRBJ2-1, the V gene TRBV28; D may be TRBD1 or TRBD2 (6 bases each). Deletions cut 6 bases from V and 5 bases from J, with 17 bases between. The CDR3 runs 15 residues. Germline V gene sequence: CDR1 MDHEN, CDR2 SYDVKM. This CDR3 is CASSLGGGENNEQFF. The CDR3 DNA is TGTGCCAGCAGCCTCGGGGGCGGGGAAAACAATGAGCAGTTCTTC. The full variable domain, rest sourced from reference TRBV28 and TRBJ2-1, is DVKVTQSSRYLVKRTGEKVFLECVQDMDHENMFWYRQDPGLGLRLIYFSYDVKMKEKGDIPEGYSVSREKKERFSLILESASTNQTSMYLCASSLGGGENNEQFFGPGTRLTVL.

As regards this clonotype: A much larger clone differs from this one at a single base, so this may be a read error. V is TRBV30 and J is TRBJ2-1; the match to TRBD2 covers 7 bases. CDR1 GTSNPN and CDR2 SVGIG come from the germline V gene (reference sequence). This CDR3 comprises 12 residues. J gave up 10 bases and V 0 bases, and 3 bases lay outside the gene matches. Here the CDR3 reads CAWSVGGGEQFF. The CDR3 nucleotides read TGTGCCTGGAGTGTGGGGGGAGGGGAGCAGTTCTTC.

The gene calls are TRBV6-1 and TRBJ1-1, with D possibly being TRBD1 (5 bases). Germline V gives CDR1 MNHNS, CDR2 SASEGT. Trimming stripped 5 bases from V and 0 bases from J, with 28 bases between. CDR3 length: 20 residues. CDR3 DNA sequence: TGTGCCAGCAGTAACACCCCGGCGCCGGGACCGATGAAAATGAACACTGAAGCTTTCTTT. Its translation: CASSNTPAPGPMKMNTEAFF.

This clonotype was seen at least ten times. The chain has TRBV18 and TRBJ2-7; 7 nucleotides align to TRBD1. CDR1 and CDR2 (germline): KGHSH, LQKENI. The CDR3 extends over 14 amino acids. Germline trimming cut 2 bases from V and 3 bases from J; bases unmatched to any gene: 4. CDR3 protein: CASSPTGAIYEQYF. The CDR3 DNA reads TGTGCCAGCTCACCAACAGGGGCCATCTACGAGCAGTACTTC.